Only a few counts were recorded for the clone carrying this TCR beta chain. The data originate from a study of low-dose radiotherapy and immunotherapy resistance in tumors. Study summary: Across 26 weeks, 13 Gy in total went to Cohort 2, delivered as 1 Gy per fraction every two weeks.

Both TCRalpha and TCRbeta chains were reverse transcribed with V-gene-specific primers. Over approximately 20 PCR cycles, TCRs were amplified from a constant-region primer and V-primer adapter. From the reads, TCRdb called clonotypes with MiXCR, one entry per CDR3 protein. The sample includes tens of thousands of distinct CDR3 sequences, 20% to 25% seen only once; the top ten take 5.5% to 6%. V was clipped by 6 bases and J by 0 bases, with 12 bases between them. The CDR3 covers 14 residues. Looked up from germline, CDR1 is MDHEN and CDR2 is SYDVKM. Time point specified: before trial treatment. Sample: PBMCs, taken before treatment. This TCR was sampled from a male donor with prostate cancer. The V and J genes are TRBV28 and TRBJ2-7, with D possibly being TRBD2 (5 bases). The CDR3 spells CASSGVLGSYEQYF. Here the CDR3 DNA reads TGTGCCAGCAGCGGGGTCCTGGGCTCCTACGAGCAGTACTTC.